These T cell receptor beta chains were read from a single sample in a study of blood T cell repertoires in COVID-19. Here immunoSEQ multiplex PCR was the method, and the copy in TCRdb shows in-frame clones only, minus some. Counted here are 150,000 or so clones, over 75% occurring once; the ten biggest clones make up less than 6%. Sequenced sample: PBMCs or T cells enriched from blood (not recorded which). The receptors were gathered from a man aged 40-49 years who had recovered from COVID-19. CDR3s include the opening cysteine and the closing phenylalanine or tryptophan. The D gene is left open where the match is weak. Clone size is shown for a subset of rows, as once, few, many or a class of expanded clone.

TRBV18	-	TRBD2	TRBJ2-7	TGTGCCAGCTCACCGCCCCAGCGGGGGGCCCTGTACGAGCAGTACTTC	CASSPPQRGALYEQYF
TRBV5-1	once	-	TRBJ2-2	TGCGCCAGCACCCAGGCATCGAACACCGGGGAGCTGTTTTTT	CASTQASNTGELFF
TRBV6-5	-	-	TRBJ1-1	TGTGCCAGCAGCTCGACAGTAGGGAACACTGAAGCTTTCTTT	CASSSTVGNTEAFF
TRBV2	-	-	TRBJ1-3	TGTGCCAGCAGTGAAGTCAGGGGCATTTCTGGAAACACCATATATTTT	CASSEVRGISGNTIYF
TRBV6-6	few	TRBD1	TRBJ1-1	TGTGCCAGCATTCCGACAGGGGGCTTTGGCGCTTTCTTT	CASIPTGGFGAFF
TRBV3-1/TRBV3-2	-	TRBD2	TRBJ2-1	TGTGCCAGCAGCCAAGGGACTAGCGGGGGGAATGAGCAGTTCTTC	CASSQGTSGGNEQFF
TRBV3-1/TRBV3-2	-	TRBD2	TRBJ2-5	TGTGCCAGCATGACTAGCGGGGGGGACCAAGAGACCCAGTACTTC	CASMTSGGDQETQYF
TRBV6-2/TRBV6-3	few	TRBD1	TRBJ1-2	TGTGCCAGCAGTTACCCCAAATTTCGACAGGGGGCTGGGGGCTACACCTTC	CASSYPKFRQGAGGYTF
TRBV19	few	TRBD1	TRBJ2-2	TGTGCCAGTAGTTGGGTGACAGGGGCCCCCGTCGGGGAGCTGTTTTTT	CASSWVTGAPVGELFF
TRBV21-1	-	-	TRBJ2-1	TGTGCCAGCAGCAAAGTACCCGCGGCTGAGCAGTTCTTC	CASSKVPAAEQFF
TRBV5-1	few	-	TRBJ1-2	TGCGCCAGCAGCCATGGGACAAACAACTATGGCTACACCTTC	CASSHGTNNYGYTF
TRBV4-1	-	TRBD1	TRBJ2-2	TGCGCCAGCAGCCAATCTGGGACAGGGAACACCGGGGAGCTGTTTTTT	CASSQSGTGNTGELFF
TRBV5-4	-	-	TRBJ1-2	TGTGCCAGCAGCCCCACGGGACTCCCAGGAGTCGGCTATGGCTACACCTTC	CASSPTGLPGVGYGYTF
TRBV6-5	once	TRBD1	TRBJ1-2	TGTGCCAGCAGACCCGGACAGGGTGGCTATGGCTACACCTTC	CASRPGQGGYGYTF
TRBV27	-	-	TRBJ1-1	TGTGCCAGCAGGGAAAGGGGCCTGAACACTGAAGCTTTCTTT	CASRERGLNTEAFF
TRBV6-2/TRBV6-3	-	-	TRBJ2-3	TGTGCCAGCAGTTACGGTGGCCGCCCCACAGATACGCAGTATTTT	CASSYGGRPTDTQYF
TRBV3-1/TRBV3-2	-	TRBD1	TRBJ2-4	TGTGCCAGCAGCCAAGCACCTGTGACAGGGCGGCAAAACATTCAGTACTTC	CASSQAPVTGRQNIQYF
TRBV2	-	-	TRBJ2-5	TGTGCCAGCACAAGAGACGGTGCAGGTGGGGAGACCCAGTACTTC	CASTRDGAGGETQYF
TRBV2	-	-	TRBJ1-5	TGTGCCAGCAACAGGGAGCCTTATCAGCCCCAGCATTTT	CASNREPYQPQHF
TRBV2	-	-	TRBJ1-4	TGTGCCAGCAGCATCCTCAAGCCAACTAATGAAAAACTGTTTTTT	CASSILKPTNEKLFF
TRBV27	-	TRBD1	TRBJ1-2	TGTGCCAGCAGTTCCCAACTCGGACAGGGAGGGTATGGCTACACCTTC	CASSSQLGQGGYGYTF
TRBV29-1	-	TRBD2	TRBJ2-3	TGCAGCGTTGAAGGACTAGCGGGGGGGCGTGGAGATACGCAGTATTTT	CSVEGLAGGRGDTQYF
TRBV5-6	-	-	TRBJ2-7	TGTGCCAGCAGCTTGGGACAGCTTACCTACGAGCAGTACTTC	CASSLGQLTYEQYF
TRBV6-5	-	TRBD2	TRBJ2-3	TGTGCCAGCAGACCGACTAGCTGGGCAGATACGCAGTATTTT	CASRPTSWADTQYF
TRBV7-8	-	TRBD2	TRBJ2-1	TGTGCCAGCAGCTTAGAGGCTAGCGGGGGGGCCCCCCGCAATGAGCAGTTCTTC	CASSLEASGGAPRNEQFF
TRBV18	-	TRBD1	TRBJ2-1	TGTGCCAGCTCAGGAGCGACAGGGCGGTTAAGTTCCTACAATGAGCAGTTCTTC	CASSGATGRLSSYNEQFF
TRBV30	-	-	TRBJ1-3	TGTGCCTGGAGTGTTCTCGGCAGGGAGGGAGGAAACACCATATATTTT	CAWSVLGREGGNTIYF
TRBV6-5	-	-	TRBJ2-2	TGTGCCAGCATAGGGCAGGGTGGCCTTGGGGAGCTGTTTTTT	CASIGQGGLGELFF
TRBV19	once	-	TRBJ1-5	TGTGCCAGTAGTAGCGATTGGGCGGGGAGCAATCAGCCCCAGCATTTT	CASSSDWAGSNQPQHF
TRBV4-1	-	TRBD2	TRBJ2-2	TGCGCCAGCAGCTTTCGACTAGCGGGGGGGACGAACACCGGGGAGCTGTTTTTT	CASSFRLAGGTNTGELFF
TRBV15	-	TRBD1	TRBJ1-4	TGTGCCACCAGCAGGGGGACAGGATCCCCAAATGAAAAACTGTTTTTT	CATSRGTGSPNEKLFF
TRBV30	-	-	TRBJ1-1	TGTGCCTGGAGTGTAGGCGGCGGGGGCACTGAAGCTTTCTTT	CAWSVGGGGTEAFF
TRBV7-9	-	TRBD2	TRBJ2-2	TGTGCCAGCAGGCGAGCGGGGCGAAACACCGGGGAGCTGTTTTTT	CASRRAGRNTGELFF
TRBV6-5	once	TRBD2	TRBJ2-1	TGTGCCAGCTGCAGCGGGGGGACCTCCTATGAGCAGTTCTTC	CASCSGGTSYEQFF
TRBV6-5	-	TRBD1	TRBJ1-1	TGTGCCAGCAGTCGGGACAGGGGGAACACTGAAGCTTTCTTT	CASSRDRGNTEAFF
TRBV21-1	-	-	TRBJ1-2	TGTGCCAGCAGCAAAGGTAGGGGAGGCCTAACTAACTATGGCTACACCTTC	CASSKGRGGLTNYGYTF
TRBV27	-	TRBD1	TRBJ2-2	TGTGCCAGCAGTTTACCCTTACAGGGGCACACCGGGGAGCTGTTTTTT	CASSLPLQGHTGELFF
TRBV6-5	-	TRBD2	TRBJ2-5	TGTGCCAGCAGTTACCGAACGAGCGGGGGGGGCCACGCGAGGTACTTC	CASSYRTSGGGHARYF
TRBV2	once	TRBD1	TRBJ1-2	TGTGCCAGCAGTGAGGCGGGACAGTTCTATGGCTACACCTTC	CASSEAGQFYGYTF
TRBV27	once	-	TRBJ1-6	TGTGCCAGCAGGACAGGCATCAGTAATTCACCCCTCCACTTT	CASRTGISNSPLHF